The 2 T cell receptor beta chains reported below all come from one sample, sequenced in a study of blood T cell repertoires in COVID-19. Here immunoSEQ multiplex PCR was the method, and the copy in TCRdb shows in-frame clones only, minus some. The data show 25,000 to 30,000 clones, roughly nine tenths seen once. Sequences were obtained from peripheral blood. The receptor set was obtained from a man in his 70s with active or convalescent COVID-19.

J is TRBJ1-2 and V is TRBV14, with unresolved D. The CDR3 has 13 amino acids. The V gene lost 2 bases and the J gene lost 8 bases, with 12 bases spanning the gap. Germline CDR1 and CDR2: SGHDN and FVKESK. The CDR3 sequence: CASSQIQTKGYTF. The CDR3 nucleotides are TGTGCCAGCAGCCAAATTCAGACTAAGGGCTACACCTTC.

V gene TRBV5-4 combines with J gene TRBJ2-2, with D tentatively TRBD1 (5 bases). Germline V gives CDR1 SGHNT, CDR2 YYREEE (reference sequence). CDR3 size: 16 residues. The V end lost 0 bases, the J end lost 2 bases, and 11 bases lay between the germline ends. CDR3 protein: CASSLGGNRNTGELFF. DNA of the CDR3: TGTGCCAGCAGCTTGGGGGGCAATAGAAACACCGGGGAGCTGTTTTTT.